The 22 T cell receptor beta chains below all came from one sample that was sequenced in a study of OX40 agonist ivuxolimab in advanced cancers. Sequencing used immunoSEQ multiplex PCR; TCRdb keeps in-frame clones, though not all of them. The sample holds just over 80,000 clones, more than 75% seen once. The specimen was CD4+ or CD8+ T cells sorted from blood, collected in a trial of the OX40 agonist ivuxolimab. These TCRs come from an adult with an advanced solid tumor such as melanoma, head and neck, liver or kidney cancer.

The chain is built from TRBV6-6 and TRBJ2-7; TRBD2 might be the D (6 bases). The CDR3 has 14 residues. Germline-derived CDR1 and CDR2 are MNHNY and SVGAGI (reference sequence). Deletions cut 5 bases from V and 4 bases from J, with 15 bases between. The CDR3 coding sequence is TGTGCCAGCAGTAAACCGGAGGGCCGGTACGAGCAGTACTTC. Amino acids: CASSKPEGRYEQYF.

The rearrangement links TRBV28 to TRBJ2-7; 7 bases align to TRBD1. This CDR3 has 14 amino acids. With 5 bases clipped from V and 2 bases from J, the junction kept 6 bases outside the gene matches. Germline CDR1 and CDR2: MDHEN and SYDVKM. Written as DNA, the CDR3 is TGTGCCAGCAGTGCCGGGACAGCTCCCTACGAGCAGTACTTC. It codes for CASSAGTAPYEQYF.

The chain recombines TRBV6-5 with TRBJ1-5; a possible D gene is TRBD1 (5 bases). The CDR3 length is 14 residues. Trimming left V 0 bases short and J 2 bases short, with 5 bases between. Germline values: CDR1 MNHEY, CDR2 SVGAGI. CDR3 in DNA: TGTGCCAGCAGTTACTCAGGGGGCAATCAGCCCCAGCATTTT. Translation: CASSYSGGNQPQHF.

The gene calls are TRBV4-3 and TRBJ2-2, with a tentative D call TRBD1 (5 bases). V was shortened by 1 base and J by 5 bases, with 17 bases between the two germline ends. CDR1 is LGHNA, CDR2 YSLEER, per germline. The length of the CDR3 is 17 residues. CDR3 sequence reads: CASSQAPSGYPTGELFF. Here the CDR3 DNA reads TGCGCCAGCAGCCAAGCCCCATCAGGGTATCCGACCGGGGAGCTGTTTTTT.

This clone was seen once. V is TRBV25-1 and J is TRBJ1-2; D not resolved. Trimming removed 3 bases at V and 7 bases at J, with 15 bases between. The CDR3 is 14 amino acids. CDR1 is MGHDK, CDR2 SYGVNS, per germline. In DNA form, the CDR3 reads TGTGCCAGCAGTGAGAGGTGGGAATCAGGTGGCTACACCTTC. Residues: CASSERWESGGYTF.

The chain joins TRBV5-1 to TRBJ2-2; D not resolved. CDR1 and CDR2 (germline): SGHRS, YFSETQ. There are 14 residues in the CDR3. Between the trimmed V and J ends, which lost 0 bases and 2 bases, there was a span of 5 bases. CDR3 loop: CASSLAVNTGELFF. The CDR3 bases are TGCGCCAGCAGCTTGGCGGTTAACACCGGGGAGCTGTTTTTT.

This clone was counted ten times or more. The chain is built from TRBV2 and TRBJ2-2; D is perhaps TRBD2 (5 bases). The CDR3 covers 14 residues. The germline V gene encodes CDR1 SNHLY and CDR2 FYNNEI. Trimming removed 3 bases at V and 6 bases at J, with 11 bases between. CDR3 in amino acids: CASSDGVVAGELFF. In DNA, the CDR3 is TGTGCCAGCAGTGACGGGGTTGTTGCCGGGGAGCTGTTTTTT.

In its sample, this clone was seen once. The J gene is TRBJ1-6, the V gene TRBV2, with D possibly TRBD1 on 6 matching bases. V shed 7 bases and J shed 0 bases, with 10 bases lying between them. Germline V gene lookup returns CDR1 SNHLY and CDR2 FYNNEI. This CDR3 has 15 amino acids. The CDR3 is CASTRDTSYNSPLHF. The CDR3 DNA reads TGTGCCAGCACCCGGGACACCTCCTATAATTCACCCCTCCACTTT.

The chain employs TRBV6-1 and TRBJ1-5; perhaps TRBD1 as D (5 bases). Trimming removed 10 bases at V and 6 bases at J, with 16 bases between. This CDR3 region has 13 residues. CDR1 MNHNS and CDR2 SASEGT come from the germline V gene. The CDR3 DNA reads as TGTGCCACGGGTACGAGGGGTTTTCAGCCCCAGCATTTT. It translates to CATGTRGFQPQHF.

The chain links TRBV5-5 to TRBJ1-5; D unclear. V was pared by 4 bases and J by 6 bases, with 20 bases between. Germline V lookup: CDR1 SGHKS, CDR2 YYEKEE (reference sequence). CDR3 size: 16 residues. The CDR3 reads CASSRLGALNSQPQHF. The CDR3 DNA reads as TGTGCCAGCAGCCGCCTGGGAGCTCTGAACAGTCAGCCCCAGCATTTT.

The chain recombines TRBV29-1 with TRBJ1-1, with 7 bases that match TRBD1. V dropped 7 bases and J dropped 0; count of bases not matched to a gene: 5. The CDR3 totals 13 residues. Germline CDR1 reads SQVTM; CDR2 reads ANQGSEA. The CDR3 nucleotides read TGCAGCGGGGAGGGACAGCTGAACACTGAAGCTTTCTTT. Protein product: CSGEGQLNTEAFF.

The chain uses TRBV28 and TRBJ2-3; D remains unclear. Germline loops: CDR1 MDHEN, CDR2 SYDVKM. Trimming stripped 6 bases from V and 0 bases from J, with 13 bases between. This CDR3 has 15 residues. CDR3 sequence: CASRAHGPSTDTQYF. The DNA for the CDR3 is TGTGCCAGCAGGGCACACGGGCCGAGCACAGATACGCAGTATTTT.

The rearrangement links TRBV2 to TRBJ2-7, with no clear D. CDR1 is SNHLY and CDR2 is FYNNEI in the germline V gene. CDR3 length: 11 residues. V was pared by 5 bases and J by 4 bases, with 6 bases between. Written as DNA, the CDR3 is TGTGCCAGCAGTTTGGAGTACGAGCAGTACGTC. Translated, it gives CASSLEYEQYV.

This rearrangement joins TRBV11-2 to TRBJ1-6; TRBD1 is a possible D gene (5 bases). The ends were cut back, 4 bases at V and 8 bases at J, with 12 bases in the middle. The CDR3 has 14 amino acids. CDR1 and CDR2 from the germline V gene are SGHAT and FQNNGV. This CDR3 is CASSYPGRDSPLHF. The CDR3 DNA reads TGTGCCAGCAGCTACCCCGGCAGGGATTCACCCCTCCACTTT. The full variable domain, in which reference TRBV11-2 and TRBJ1-6 provide the parts outside the CDR3, is EAGVAQSPRYKIIEKRQSVAFWCNPISGHATLYWYQQILGQGPKLLIQFQNNGVVDDSQLPKDRFSAERLKGVDSTLKIQPAKLEDSAVYLCASSYPGRDSPLHFGNGTRLTVT.

The V call is TRBV19, the J call TRBJ1-5; D uncertain. Germline V gene sequence: CDR1 LNHDA, CDR2 SQIVND (reference sequence). The V end lost 3 bases, the J end lost 4 bases, and 10 bases lay between the germline ends. The CDR3 covers 14 residues. The DNA of the CDR3 is TGTGCCAGTAGTATTGGTCAGGATAATCAGCCCCAGCATTTT. Amino acid sequence: CASSIGQDNQPQHF.

On this clone: Other DNA sequences from this sample encode an identical CDR3 as well. The V gene is TRBV5-1, the J gene TRBJ2-1; D ambiguous. Germline CDR1 SGHRS, CDR2 YFSETQ. This CDR3 is built from 12 residues. The ends were cut back, 0 bases at V and 10 bases at J, with 8 bases in the middle. CDR3 in amino acids: CASSLEVGEQFF. In nucleotides, the CDR3 is TGCGCCAGCAGCTTGGAAGTGGGGGAGCAGTTCTTC.

The V and J genes are TRBV6-5 and TRBJ1-1; 9 bases line up with TRBD1. Germline V gene lookup returns CDR1 MNHEY and CDR2 SVGAGI. This CDR3 is built from 14 residues. V was clipped by 2 bases and J by 5 bases; unmatched bases: 3. The CDR3 DNA sequence: TGTGCCAGCAGTTACGGGACAGGGAGGACTGAAGCTTTCTTT. Its translation: CASSYGTGRTEAFF.

The J gene is TRBJ1-2, the V gene TRBV28; TRBD1 might be the D (6 bases). This CDR3 region has 14 residues. CDR1 and CDR2 from the germline V gene are MDHEN and SYDVKM. V lost 6 bases and J lost 5, with 16 bases in between. CDR3 DNA: TGTGCCAGCAGGGCCGGTGGGGGGGCGTATGGCTACACCTTC. Amino acids: CASRAGGGAYGYTF.

The chain recombines TRBV29-1 with TRBJ2-7; D is unclear. The CDR3 loop spans 11 amino acids. Trimming took 4 bases from V and 4 from J, leaving 8 bases between them. From germline, CDR1 is SQVTM and CDR2 ANQGSEA. CDR3 sequence: CSVVDAYEQYV. DNA for the CDR3: TGCAGCGTTGTGGACGCATACGAGCAGTACGTC.

As concerns this clone: The junction departs from germline at one end; a sequencing error may be responsible. The chain combines TRBV7-2 with TRBJ2-5; D unresolved. CDR1 is SGHTA, CDR2 FQGNSA, per germline. The CDR3 runs 11 residues. The DNA of the CDR3 is TGTGCCAGCAGCTTCCAAGAGGCCCAGTACTTC. As protein: CASSFQEAQYF.

The chain has TRBV7-9 and TRBJ2-1, with D perhaps TRBD2 (6 bases). Trimming removed 2 bases at V and 7 bases at J, with 15 bases between. The germline gives CDR1 SEHNR, CDR2 FQNEAQ (reference sequence). This CDR3 region has 15 residues. CDR3 coding DNA: TGTGCCAGCAGCTTAAGAGGGGACGGGAGAAATGAGCAGTTCTTC. This gives the protein CASSLRGDGRNEQFF. Complete variable domain (other parts from reference TRBV7-9 and TRBJ2-1): DTGVSQNPRHKITKRGQNVTFRCDPISEHNRLYWYRQTLGQGPEFLTYFQNEAQLEKSRLLSDRFSAERPKGSFSTLEIQRTEQGDSAMYLCASSLRGDGRNEQFFGPGTRLTVL.

The chain joins TRBV6-5 to TRBJ2-3; 8 bases align to TRBD1. The germline gives CDR1 MNHEY, CDR2 SVGAGI. The CDR3 runs to 15 residues. With V trimmed by 4 bases and J by 2 bases, 5 bases remained unmatched. The DNA for the CDR3 is TGTGCCAGCAGTTCCAGGGGGCGAATCACAGATACGCAGTATTTT. Its protein is CASSSRGRITDTQYF.